Listed below are T cell receptor beta chains from one sample, sequenced in a study of T cell responses to AZD1222 COVID-19 vaccine. Libraries were prepared by immunoSEQ multiplex PCR; TCRdb keeps only in-frame clonotypes and omits some of them. The data contain 150,000 to 160,000 clones, under 95% of them singletons. The specimen was peripheral blood, collected on day 0 of AZD1222 vaccination. These receptors were collected from an adult in good health. Both conserved end residues are part of each CDR3. The order of the fields is J gene, clone size, D gene, V gene, CDR3 DNA, CDR3 protein. The D gene is left open where the match is weak. Only some rows state a clone size, as once, few, many or a class for expanded clones.

TRBJ2-3	few	TRBD2	TRBV9	TGTGCCAGCAGCGTAGGGGTGGGAGGGCCAAGCACAGATACGCAGTATTTT	CASSVGVGGPSTDTQYF
TRBJ1-6	-	-	TRBV5-1	TGCGCCAGCAGCTTGAAGTGGGGTAGGGATTCACCCCTCCACTTT	CASSLKWGRDSPLHF
TRBJ2-5	-	-	TRBV5-5	TGTGCCAGCAGATTGTGGCCCCAAGAGACCCAGTACTTC	CASRLWPQETQYF
TRBJ1-5	few	TRBD1	TRBV27	TGTGCCAGCAGCAGAGGACAGGGGGGGCATCAGCCCCAGCATTTT	CASSRGQGGHQPQHF
TRBJ1-5	-	-	TRBV18	TGTGCCAGCTCACCACGGGGGGTTGGGAGCAATCAGCCCCAGCATTTT	CASSPRGVGSNQPQHF
TRBJ1-3	-	-	TRBV7-6	TGTGCCAGCAGCTTAAGGACGGCAGATTCTGGAAACACCATATATTTT	CASSLRTADSGNTIYF
TRBJ2-4	-	-	TRBV7-9	TGTGCCAGCAGCACCCGCGTGGGGAACATTCAGTACTTC	CASSTRVGNIQYF
TRBJ2-5	once	-	TRBV6-4	TGTGCCAGCAGTCCACTAGGCTCTAGTCATGAGACCCAGTACTTC	CASSPLGSSHETQYF
TRBJ1-3	once	-	TRBV29-1	TGCAGCGTTTCGTCGGGAAACACCATATATTTT	CSVSSGNTIYF
TRBJ1-2	-	-	TRBV19	TGTGCCAGTATCGACCAGGGGAGCTTTTATGGCTACACCTTC	CASIDQGSFYGYTF
TRBJ1-6	-	TRBD1	TRBV11-2	TGTGCCAGCAGCCACAGGGGGCTGGATTCACCCCTCCACTTT	CASSHRGLDSPLHF
TRBJ2-2	few	-	TRBV2	TGTGCCAGCACGTCGACTATAACGAACACCGGGGAGCTGTTTTTT	CASTSTITNTGELFF
TRBJ1-1	-	-	TRBV29-1	TGCAGCGTTCTTCAGGGTTCCACCGCGGGGGCTTTCTTT	CSVLQGSTAGAFF
TRBJ1-2	-	TRBD1	TRBV19	TGTGCCAGTAGGCGGGACAGAGATTATGGCTACACCTTC	CASRRDRDYGYTF